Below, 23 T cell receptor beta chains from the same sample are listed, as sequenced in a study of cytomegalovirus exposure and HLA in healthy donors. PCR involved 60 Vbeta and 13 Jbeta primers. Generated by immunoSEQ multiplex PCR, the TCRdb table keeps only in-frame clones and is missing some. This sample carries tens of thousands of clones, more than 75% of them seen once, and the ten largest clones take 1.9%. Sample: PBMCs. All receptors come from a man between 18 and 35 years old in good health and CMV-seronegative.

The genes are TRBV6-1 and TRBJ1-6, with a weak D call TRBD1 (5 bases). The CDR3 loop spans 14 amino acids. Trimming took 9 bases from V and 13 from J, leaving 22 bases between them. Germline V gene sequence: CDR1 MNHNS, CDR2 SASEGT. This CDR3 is CASQTSTGAVPLHF. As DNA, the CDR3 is TGTGCCAGTCAAACTTCCACAGGCGCGGTGCCCCTCCACTTT.

The CDR3 DNA sequence: TGTGCCAGCAGCCAAGTAATCCCTAGCGGGGGGGCCTACGAGCAGTACTTC. The encoded protein is CASSQVIPSGGAYEQYF. The chain employs TRBV4-2 and TRBJ2-7; TRBD2 matches 12 bases. CDR1 and CDR2 (germline): LGHNA, YNFKEQ. Germline trimming cut 1 base from V and 2 bases from J; bases unmatched to any gene: 6. CDR3 size: 17 residues.

The CDR3 sequence: CASSPNGGLAGETQYF. The CDR3 DNA reads TGTGCCAGCAGCCCTAACGGGGGCTTAGCGGGCGAGACCCAGTACTTC. The chain uses TRBV4-2 and TRBJ2-5; D is possibly TRBD2 (7 bases). CDR1 LGHNA and CDR2 YNFKEQ come from the germline V gene. V lost 4 bases and J lost 5, with 20 bases in between. The CDR3 consists of 16 residues.

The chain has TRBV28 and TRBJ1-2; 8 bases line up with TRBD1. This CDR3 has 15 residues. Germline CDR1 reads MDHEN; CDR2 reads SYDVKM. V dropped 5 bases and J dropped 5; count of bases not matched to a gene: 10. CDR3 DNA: TGTGCCAGCAGTCCCCCCCCACAGGGGGTTTATGGCTACACCTTC. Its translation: CASSPPPQGVYGYTF.

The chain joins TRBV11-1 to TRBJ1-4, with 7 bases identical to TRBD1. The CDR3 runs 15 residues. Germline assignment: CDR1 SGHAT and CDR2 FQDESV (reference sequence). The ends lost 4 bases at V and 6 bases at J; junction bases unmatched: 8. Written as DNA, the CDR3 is TGTGCCAGCAGCTACCGACAGGGAGTGGATGAAAAACTGTTTTTT. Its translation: CASSYRQGVDEKLFF.

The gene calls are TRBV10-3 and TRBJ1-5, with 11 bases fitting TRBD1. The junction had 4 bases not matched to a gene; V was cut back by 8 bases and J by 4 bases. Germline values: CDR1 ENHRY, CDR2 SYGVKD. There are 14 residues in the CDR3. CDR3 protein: CAIGRDRGNQPQHF. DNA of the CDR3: TGTGCCATCGGTCGGGACAGGGGGAATCAGCCCCAGCATTTT.

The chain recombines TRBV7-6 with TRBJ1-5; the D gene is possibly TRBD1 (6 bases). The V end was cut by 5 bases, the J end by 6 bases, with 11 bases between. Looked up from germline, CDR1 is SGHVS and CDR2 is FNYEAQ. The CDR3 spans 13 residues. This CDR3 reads CASSPGEGQPQHF. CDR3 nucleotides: TGTGCCAGCAGCCCAGGGGAAGGTCAGCCCCAGCATTTT.

The CDR3 nucleotides are TGTGCCAGCAGCTCTACGGGACTTCTGGGTTTAGATACGCAGTATTTT. It codes for CASSSTGLLGLDTQYF. V is TRBV7-6 and J is TRBJ2-3, with D perhaps TRBD2 (6 bases). Trimming cost V 4 bases and J 5 bases, with 19 bases left between them. The germline CDR1 and CDR2 sequences are SGHVS and FNYEAQ. The CDR3 is 16 amino acids.

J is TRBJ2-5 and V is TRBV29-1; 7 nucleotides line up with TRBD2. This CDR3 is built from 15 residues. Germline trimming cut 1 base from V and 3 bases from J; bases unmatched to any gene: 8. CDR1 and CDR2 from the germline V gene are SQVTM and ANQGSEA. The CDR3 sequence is CSVEVGGRGKETQYF. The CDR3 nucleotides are TGCAGCGTTGAAGTCGGCGGGAGAGGGAAAGAGACCCAGTACTTC.

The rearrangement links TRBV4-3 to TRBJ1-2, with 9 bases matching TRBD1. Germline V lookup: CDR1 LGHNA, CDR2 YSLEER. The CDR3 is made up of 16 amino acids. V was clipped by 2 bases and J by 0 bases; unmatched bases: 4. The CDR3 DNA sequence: TGCGCCAGCAGCCAAAAAGGGACAGGGACTAACTATGGCTACACCTTC. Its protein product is CASSQKGTGTNYGYTF.

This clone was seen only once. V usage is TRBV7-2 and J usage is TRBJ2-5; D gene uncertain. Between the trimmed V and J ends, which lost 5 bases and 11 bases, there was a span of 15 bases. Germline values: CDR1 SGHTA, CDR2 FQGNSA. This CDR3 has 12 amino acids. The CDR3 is CASSRPGEAQYF. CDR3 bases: TGTGCCAGCAGCAGACCGGGTGAGGCACAGTACTTC.

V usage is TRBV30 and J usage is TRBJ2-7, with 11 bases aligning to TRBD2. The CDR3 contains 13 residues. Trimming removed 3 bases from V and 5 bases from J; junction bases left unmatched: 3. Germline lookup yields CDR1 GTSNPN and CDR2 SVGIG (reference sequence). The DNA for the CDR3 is TGTGCCTGGAGACTAGCGGGAGTGAACGAGCAGTACTTC. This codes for CAWRLAGVNEQYF.

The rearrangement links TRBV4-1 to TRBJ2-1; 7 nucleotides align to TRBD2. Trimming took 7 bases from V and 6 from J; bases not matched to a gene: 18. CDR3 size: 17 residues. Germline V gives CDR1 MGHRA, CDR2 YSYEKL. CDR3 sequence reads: CASTLNPPAGRANEQFF. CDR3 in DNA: TGCGCCAGCACCCTAAACCCCCCAGCGGGGCGTGCCAATGAGCAGTTCTTC.

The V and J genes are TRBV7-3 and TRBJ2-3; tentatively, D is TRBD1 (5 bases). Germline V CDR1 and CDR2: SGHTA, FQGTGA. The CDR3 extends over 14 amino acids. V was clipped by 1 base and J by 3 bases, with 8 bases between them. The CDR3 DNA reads TGTGCCAGCAGCTTAAGTCCAGGGACAGATACGCAGTATTTT. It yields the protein CASSLSPGTDTQYF.

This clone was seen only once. The chain's CDR3 is CASSYLGTSSYEQYF. DNA of the CDR3: TGTGCCAGCAGTTACTTGGGGACTAGCTCCTACGAGCAGTACTTC. The chain couples TRBV6-5 to TRBJ2-7, with 8 bases lining up with TRBD2. The CDR3 loop spans 15 amino acids. Germline trimming cut 1 base from V and 0 bases from J; bases unmatched to any gene: 2. The germline CDR1 and CDR2 sequences are MNHEY and SVGAGI.

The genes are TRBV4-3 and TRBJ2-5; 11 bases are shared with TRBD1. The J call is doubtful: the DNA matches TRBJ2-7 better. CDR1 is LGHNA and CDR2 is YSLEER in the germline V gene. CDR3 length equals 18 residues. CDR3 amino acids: CASSPQRTGGDGFYEQYF. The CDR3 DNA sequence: TGCGCCAGCAGCCCGCAACGGACAGGGGGCGATGGATTTTACGAGCAGTACTTC.

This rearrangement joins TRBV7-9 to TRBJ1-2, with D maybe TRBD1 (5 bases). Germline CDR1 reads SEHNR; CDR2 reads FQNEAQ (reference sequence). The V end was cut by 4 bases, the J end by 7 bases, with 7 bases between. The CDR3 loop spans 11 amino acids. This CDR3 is CASSSGIGYTF. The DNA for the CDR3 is TGTGCCAGCAGCTCAGGGATTGGCTACACCTTC.

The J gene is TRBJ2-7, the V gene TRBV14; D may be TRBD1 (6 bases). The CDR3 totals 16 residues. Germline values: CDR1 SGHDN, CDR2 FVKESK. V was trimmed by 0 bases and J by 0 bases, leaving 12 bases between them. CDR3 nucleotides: TGTGCCAGCAGCCAAGACTCTTTCAGGGGCTCCTACGAGCAGTACTTC. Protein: CASSQDSFRGSYEQYF.

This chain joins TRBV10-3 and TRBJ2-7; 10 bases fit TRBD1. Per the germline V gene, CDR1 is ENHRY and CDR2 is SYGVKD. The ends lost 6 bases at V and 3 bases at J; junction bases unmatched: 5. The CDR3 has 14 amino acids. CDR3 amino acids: CAISGGQGNYEQYF. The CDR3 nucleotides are TGTGCCATCAGCGGGGGACAGGGGAACTACGAGCAGTACTTC.

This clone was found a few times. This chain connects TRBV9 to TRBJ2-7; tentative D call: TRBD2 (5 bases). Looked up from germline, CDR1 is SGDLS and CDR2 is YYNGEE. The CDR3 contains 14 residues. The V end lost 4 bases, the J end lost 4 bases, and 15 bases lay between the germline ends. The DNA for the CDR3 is TGTGCCAGCAGCCCGGGTGGGGAGTCGTACGAGCAGTACTTC. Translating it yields CASSPGGESYEQYF.

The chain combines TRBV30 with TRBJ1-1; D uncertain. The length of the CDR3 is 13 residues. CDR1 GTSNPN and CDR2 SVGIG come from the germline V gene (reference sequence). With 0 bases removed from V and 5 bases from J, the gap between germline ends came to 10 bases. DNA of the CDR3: TGTGCCTGGAGTGTACAGCTCAGGACTGAAGCTTTCTTT. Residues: CAWSVQLRTEAFF.

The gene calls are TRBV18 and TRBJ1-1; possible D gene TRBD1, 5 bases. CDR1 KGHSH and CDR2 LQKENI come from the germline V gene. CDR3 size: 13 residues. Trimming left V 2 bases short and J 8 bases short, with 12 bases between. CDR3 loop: CASSPERGEEAFF. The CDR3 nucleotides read TGTGCCAGCTCACCAGAAAGGGGTGAGGAAGCTTTCTTT.

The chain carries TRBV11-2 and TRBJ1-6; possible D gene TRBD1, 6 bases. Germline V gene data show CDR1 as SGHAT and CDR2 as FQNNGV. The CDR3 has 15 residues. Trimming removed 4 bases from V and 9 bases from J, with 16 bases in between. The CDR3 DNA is TGTGCCAGCAGCTCCCCGGCCAGGGGAGCTTCACCCCTCCACTTT. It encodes CASSSPARGASPLHF. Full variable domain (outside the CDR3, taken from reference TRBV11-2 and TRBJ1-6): EAGVAQSPRYKIIEKRQSVAFWCNPISGHATLYWYQQILGQGPKLLIQFQNNGVVDDSQLPKDRFSAERLKGVDSTLKIQPAKLEDSAVYLCASSSPARGASPLHFGNGTRLTVT.